These T cell receptor beta chains were read from a single sample in a study of cytomegalovirus exposure and HLA in healthy donors. TCRdb's table, derived via immunoSEQ multiplex PCR, lists solely in-frame clones and lacks some. Counted here are about 230,000 clones, approximately 82% occurring once; the ten biggest clones make up 0.58%. The source material was PBMCs. These receptors originate from a woman aged 40 to 50 in good health and CMV-seronegative. The CDR3 runs from the conserved cysteine through the conserved F or W. Fields, in order: J gene, clone size, V gene, D gene, CDR3 protein, CDR3 DNA. A D gene is named only where the DNA matches it firmly. Size is stated for part of the rows, as once, few or many counts, or as a class when the clone is expanded.

>TRBJ1-4|NA|TRBV5-1|NA
CASSPGTGGFATNEKLFF
TGCGCCAGCAGCCCTGGGACTGGGGGATTTGCAACTAATGAAAAACTGTTTTTT
>TRBJ2-2|NA|TRBV18|NA
CASSPLTDSFLGELFF
TGTGCCAGCTCACCTCTCACGGACAGCTTCCTAGGGGAGCTGTTTTTT
>TRBJ2-7|NA|TRBV18|TRBD1
CASSPPRTGSYEQYF
TGTGCCAGCTCACCACCAAGGACAGGGTCCTACGAGCAGTACTTC
>TRBJ1-2|NA|TRBV19|NA
CASSRGQSYGYTF
TGTGCCAGTAGTCGCGGACAGTCCTATGGCTACACCTTC
>TRBJ1-4|NA|TRBV25-1|TRBD1
CASSLGTGTSFNEKLFF
TGTGCCAGCTCCTTAGGGACAGGGACCTCTTTTAATGAAAAACTGTTTTTT
>TRBJ1-2|NA|TRBV28|NA
CASTAQRYGYTF
TGTGCCAGCACCGCTCAGAGGTATGGCTACACCTTC
>TRBJ2-7|NA|TRBV7-9|TRBD2
CASSSRGGYREQYF
TGTGCCAGCAGCTCCCGGGGGGGGTATCGTGAGCAGTACTTC
>TRBJ2-2|NA|TRBV13|TRBD1
CASSPGQVVTGELFF
TGTGCCAGCAGCCCCGGACAGGTGGTGACCGGGGAGCTGTTTTTT
>TRBJ2-1|NA|TRBV6-5|TRBD2
CASQKASGGYNEQFF
TGTGCCAGCCAAAAGGCTAGCGGGGGTTACAATGAGCAGTTCTTC
>TRBJ2-6|few|TRBV7-3|NA
CASSPGLLERGANVLTF
TGTGCCAGCAGCCCGGGACTCCTGGAACGTGGGGCCAACGTCCTGACTTTC
>TRBJ1-1|NA|TRBV28|NA
CASSAHTGNGATEAFF
TGTGCCAGCAGTGCTCATACAGGGAACGGTGCCACTGAAGCTTTCTTT
>TRBJ1-2|NA|TRBV28|NA
CASRRGGQTSYGYTF
TGTGCCAGCAGACGTGGGGGCCAGACCTCCTATGGCTACACCTTC
>TRBJ2-1|NA|TRBV7-9|TRBD1
CASSLQGYNEQFF
TGTGCCAGCAGCCTACAGGGGTACAATGAGCAGTTCTTC
>TRBJ2-1|once|TRBV5-1|TRBD2
CASSLAFGLAGGNEQFF
TGCGCCAGCAGCTTGGCCTTCGGGCTAGCGGGGGGCAATGAGCAGTTCTTC
>TRBJ2-3|NA|TRBV2|NA
CASSPTDTQYF
TGTGCCAGCAGCCCAACAGATACGCAGTATTTT
>TRBJ1-1|once|TRBV11-1|NA
CASSTGSEAFF
TGTGCCAGCAGCACCGGGAGCGAAGCTTTCTTT
>TRBJ2-1|NA|TRBV7-6|TRBD2
CASSWTSGGEQFF
TGTGCCAGCAGCTGGACTAGCGGGGGTGAGCAGTTCTTC